This TCR beta chain emerged from a study of prognosis after radiotherapy for stage I lung cancer. Study background: Patients with tumors diagnosed as squamous cell carcinoma numbered 7 or 8, and those with adenocarcinoma about 12. Development of distant metastases after radiotherapy was seen in several patients at a median of about 7 months, with no significant progression in over twelve.

Study results and limitations: After stereotactic body radiation therapy, patients with later distant metastases showed lower Shannon entropy.

Each of two time points yielded roughly 6.4 milliliters of peripheral venous blood. Amplification of TCR beta CDR3 from genomic DNA used two-round multiplex PCR. Primers targeting each individual TRBV and TRBJ gene were applied in first-round PCR. A single record per CDR3 protein comes from TCRdb applying MiXCR to the multiplex PCR reads. The sample consists of 30,000 to 40,000 distinct CDR3 sequences, around a third of them appearing once. On this clonotype: Antigen unknown.

The sequencing used PBMCs, collected before or after stereotactic body radiation therapy (not recorded which). The sequence came from a donor aged 50 or older with non-small cell lung cancer.

In nucleotides, the CDR3 is TGTGCCAGCAGCTACAGGGTAGCCAAAAACATTCAGTACTTC. Protein sequence: CASSYRVAKNIQYF. The chain couples TRBV5-5 to TRBJ2-4; D perhaps matches TRBD1 (6 bases). The CDR3 is made up of 14 amino acids. CDR1 and CDR2 from the germline V gene are SGHKS and YYEKEE (reference sequence). The V end lost 3 bases, the J end lost 0 bases, and 7 bases lay between the germline ends.